Listed here are 31 T cell receptor beta chains from one sample, sequenced in a study of glioma-infiltrating T cells after dendritic cell vaccination. Generated by immunoSEQ multiplex PCR, the TCRdb table keeps only in-frame clones and is missing some. The sample gives fewer than 95,000 clones, about 85% of which show up once; 8.5% is in the top ten. Time point of the sample: after dendritic cell vaccination, including at tumor progression/relapse. The source was blood, collected after dendritic cell vaccination. These receptors originate from a human donor with glioblastoma.

The chain has TRBV5-5 and TRBJ2-1, with 7 nucleotides matching TRBD2. Germline CDR1 is SGHKS and CDR2 is YYEKEE (reference sequence). V dropped 4 bases and J dropped 3; count of bases not matched to a gene: 7. The CDR3 extends over 15 amino acids. CDR3 residues: CASSLAVAIYNEQFF. The CDR3 DNA sequence: TGTGCCAGCAGCCTAGCGGTGGCCATCTACAATGAGCAGTTCTTC.

By sample fraction, this clone is medium-sized. The gene calls are TRBV6-5 and TRBJ2-7; no definite D call. Trimming shortened V by 0 bases and J by 3 bases, and 9 bases separated the two germline ends. The germline V gene has CDR1 MNHEY and CDR2 SVGAGI. CDR3 length: 14 residues. CDR3 in amino acids: CASSYSAPLYEQYF. CDR3 nucleotides: TGTGCCAGCAGTTACTCGGCACCCCTCTACGAGCAGTACTTC.

The rearrangement uses TRBV6-5 and TRBJ1-1, with 8 bases identical to TRBD1. Looked up from germline, CDR1 is MNHEY and CDR2 is SVGAGI. V shed 2 bases and J 1 base; nucleotides not matched to a gene: 3. This CDR3 has 15 amino acids. The CDR3 sequence: CASSYVGQENTEAFF. For the CDR3, the DNA is TGTGCCAGCAGTTACGTGGGACAGGAGAACACTGAAGCTTTCTTT.

The chain joins TRBV27 to TRBJ2-1, with D possibly being TRBD1 (6 bases). In germline, CDR1 is MNHEY, CDR2 SMNVEV (reference sequence). V dropped 4 bases and J dropped 8 bases, with 15 bases sitting between them. The CDR3 is 14 residues long. Written as DNA, the CDR3 is TGTGCCAGCAGTTCTACAGGGATTTTAGATGAGCAGTTCTTC. This translates into CASSSTGILDEQFF.

V is TRBV15 and J is TRBJ2-2, with D tentatively TRBD1 (5 bases). Trimming left V 0 bases short and J 7 bases short, with 15 bases between. In germline, CDR1 is LNHNV, CDR2 YYDKDF (reference sequence). The CDR3 has 16 residues. The CDR3: CATSRDGAGSLGELFF. The CDR3 DNA reads as TGTGCCACCAGCAGAGATGGGGCAGGGTCTCTCGGGGAGCTGTTTTTT.

The chain recombines TRBV28 with TRBJ2-7, with D perhaps matching TRBD2 (6 bases). The V and J ends lost 6 bases and 1 base respectively, with 13 bases between them. Germline V gives CDR1 MDHEN, CDR2 SYDVKM. The length of the CDR3 is 14 residues. CDR3 coding DNA: TGTGCCAGCAGCCTAGGCGGGACTTCCTACGAGCAGTACTTC. Translating it yields CASSLGGTSYEQYF.

This clone has more than one count but fewer than ten. The chain combines TRBV5-4 with TRBJ2-3, with 10 nucleotides matching TRBD1. The CDR3 spans 17 residues. The germline V gene has CDR1 SGHNT and CDR2 YYREEE (reference sequence). The trim removed 2 bases at V and 3 bases at J, leaving 9 bases unmatched. The CDR3 spells CASSFAAGQGFTDTQYF. The CDR3 DNA sequence: TGTGCCAGCAGCTTCGCTGCGGGACAGGGGTTTACAGATACGCAGTATTTT. The full variable domain, in which reference TRBV5-4 and TRBJ2-3 provide the parts outside the CDR3, is ETGVTQSPTHLIKTRGQQVTLRCSSQSGHNTVSWYQQALGQGPQFIFQYYREEENGRGNFPPRFSGLQFPNYSSELNVNALELDDSALYLCASSFAAGQGFTDTQYFGPGTRLTVL.

This clone showed up just a few times. This chain uses TRBV2 with TRBJ2-7; 11 bases are a match to TRBD2. Trimming at V came to 11 bases and at J to 3 bases, leaving 12 bases not matched to a gene. Looked up from germline, CDR1 is SNHLY and CDR2 is FYNNEI. The CDR3 length is 15 residues. CDR3 residues: CAGREGLADYYEQYF. In nucleotides, the CDR3 is TGTGCCGGCCGAGAGGGACTAGCGGACTACTACGAGCAGTACTTC.

The chain links TRBV2 to TRBJ1-1, with TRBD1 matching 9 bases. The V gene end was trimmed by 5 bases and the J gene end by 2 bases; junction bases not matched to a gene: 9. This CDR3 comprises 16 residues. The V gene's germline CDR1 is SNHLY and CDR2 FYNNEI. The CDR3 reads CASSLQGARKNTEAFF. For the CDR3, the DNA is TGTGCCAGCAGTCTACAGGGGGCTCGGAAAAACACTGAAGCTTTCTTT.

The gene calls are TRBV7-3 and TRBJ2-5; D call uncertain. Germline lookup yields CDR1 SGHTA and CDR2 FQGTGA. The CDR3 has 13 amino acids. V lost 1 base and J 6 bases, leaving 9 bases between the germline ends. CDR3 amino acids: CASSLNSRQTQYF. The CDR3 nucleotides read TGTGCCAGCAGCTTAAACTCCAGGCAGACCCAGTACTTC.

The rearrangement uses TRBV21-1 and TRBJ1-2. TRBV21-1 is reported as a pseudogene. This CDR3 is 12 amino acids long. The CDR3 coding sequence is TGTGCCAGCAGCAAAGTCGGCTATGGCTACACCTTC. Its protein is CASSKVGYGYTF.

This clone was seen only once. This rearrangement joins TRBV9 to TRBJ2-7, with 10 bases lining up with TRBD1. The CDR3 length is 15 residues. Losses at the gene ends were 0 bases for V and 4 bases for J; bases not matched to a gene: 4. CDR1 is SGDLS and CDR2 is YYNGEE in the germline V gene. The CDR3 loop is CASSVASGQGYEQYF. CDR3 sequence (DNA): TGTGCCAGCAGCGTAGCATCGGGACAGGGGTACGAGCAGTACTTC.

The J gene is TRBJ1-1, the V gene TRBV27, with D uncertain. Germline V gene lookup returns CDR1 MNHEY and CDR2 SMNVEV (reference sequence). V was shortened by 7 bases and J by 5 bases, with 14 bases between the two germline ends. The CDR3 sequence is 13 residues long. As DNA, the CDR3 is TGTGCCAGCATCCGGGCGTGGAGGACTGAAGCTTTCTTT. It is translated as CASIRAWRTEAFF.

The rearrangement uses TRBV27 and TRBJ2-7, with no clear D. This CDR3 spans 13 amino acids. Germline assignment: CDR1 MNHEY and CDR2 SMNVEV (reference sequence). The germline V and J ends were trimmed by 3 bases and 2 bases, with 8 bases remaining between them. The CDR3: CASSFSAPYEQYF. The CDR3 DNA reads as TGTGCCAGCAGTTTTTCAGCGCCCTACGAGCAGTACTTC.

The V call is TRBV10-3, the J call TRBJ1-2; 7 bases are shared with TRBD1. Germline lookup yields CDR1 ENHRY and CDR2 SYGVKD. With 3 bases clipped from V and 3 bases from J, the junction kept 4 bases outside the gene matches. The CDR3 totals 14 residues. Here the CDR3 reads CAISDFGTDYGYTF. The CDR3 DNA follows: TGTGCCATCAGTGACTTCGGGACAGACTATGGCTACACCTTC.

Worth noting for this clone: This specimen includes other DNA sequences encoding the same CDR3. The rearrangement uses TRBV13 and TRBJ2-7; no clear D. Looked up from germline, CDR1 is PRHDT and CDR2 is FYEKMQ (reference sequence). The germline V and J ends were trimmed by 2 bases and 1 base, with 3 bases remaining between them. The CDR3 extends over 12 amino acids. CDR3 sequence: CASSLSSYEQYF. The CDR3 nucleotides read TGTGCCAGCAGCTTATCATCCTACGAGCAGTACTTC. Using reference TRBV13 and TRBJ2-7 for the parts outside the CDR3, the full variable domain is AAGVIQSPRHLIKEKRETATLKCYPIPRHDTVYWYQQGPGQDPQFLISFYEKMQSDKGSIPDRFSAQQFSDYHSELNMSSLELGDSALYFCASSLSSYEQYFGPGTRLTVT.

CDR3 sequence: CASSLAWGSEQYF. The CDR3 region has the DNA TGTGCCAGCAGCTTAGCGTGGGGCTCCGAGCAGTACTTC. The J gene is TRBJ2-7, the V gene TRBV7-6; D is possibly TRBD1 (5 bases). Germline lookup yields CDR1 SGHVS and CDR2 FNYEAQ. The CDR3 runs 13 residues. Trimming removed 0 bases at V and 6 bases at J, with 9 bases between. Using reference TRBV7-6 and TRBJ2-7 for the parts outside the CDR3, the full variable domain is GAGVSQSPRYKVTKRGQDVALRCDPISGHVSLYWYRQALGQGPEFLTYFNYEAQQDKSGLPNDRFSAERPEGSISTLTIQRTEQRDSAMYRCASSLAWGSEQYFGPGTRLTVT.

The chain carries TRBV7-3 and TRBJ2-5, with TRBD1 matching over 10 bases. Matching the DNA end better, TRBJ2-7 makes the J call doubtful. This CDR3 is 15 amino acids long. The V gene's germline CDR1 is SGHTA and CDR2 FQGTGA. The CDR3, as DNA: TGTGCCAGCAGCTTAACGGGACAGGGGAGCCACGAGCAGTACTTC. It encodes CASSLTGQGSHEQYF.

This chain joins TRBV2 and TRBJ2-1; tentatively, D is TRBD2 (5 bases). Trimming pared 2 bases from V and 4 bases from J, leaving 12 bases between. The CDR3 has 15 residues. The germline V gene has CDR1 SNHLY and CDR2 FYNNEI. The CDR3 DNA is TGTGCCAGCAGTGAATCGAGCGGATCTTACAATGAGCAGTTCTTC. Translation: CASSESSGSYNEQFF.

This sequence joins TRBV5-5 and TRBJ1-6; tentatively, D is TRBD1 (6 bases). Germline values: CDR1 SGHKS, CDR2 YYEKEE (reference sequence). The CDR3 covers 16 residues. V was clipped by 0 bases and J by 5 bases, with 12 bases between them. CDR3 amino acids: CASSLAGDRNNSPLHF. DNA for the CDR3: TGTGCCAGCAGCTTGGCCGGAGACAGGAATAATTCACCCCTCCACTTT. The variable domain in full, completed from reference TRBV5-5 and TRBJ1-6, reads DAGVTQSPTHLIKTRGQQVTLRCSPISGHKSVSWYQQVLGQGPQFIFQYYEKEERGRGNFPDRFSARQFPNYSSELNVNALLLGDSALYLCASSLAGDRNNSPLHFGNGTRLTVT.

The DNA for the CDR3 is TGTGCCAGCAGCTTAGGGCTTAAAATCTACGAGCAGTACTTC. Translation: CASSLGLKIYEQYF. The V call is TRBV7-2, the J call TRBJ2-7; D gene ambiguous. Trimming took 1 base from V and 3 from J, leaving 10 bases between them. This CDR3 region has 14 residues. The germline gives CDR1 SGHTA, CDR2 FQGNSA.

The V and J genes are TRBV10-2 and TRBJ1-1, with D perhaps TRBD1 (5 bases). Trimming stripped 5 bases from V and 7 bases from J, with 14 bases between. Germline V gene data show CDR1 as WSHSY and CDR2 as SAAADI. The CDR3 sequence is 13 residues long. CDR3 bases: TGCGCCAGCAGTCTGACAGCCTGGGGTGAAGCTTTCTTT. It is translated as CASSLTAWGEAFF.

Regarding this clone: The junction and the germline gene differ at one end; a read error may be behind it. The J gene is TRBJ2-1, the V gene TRBV5-4, with 8 nucleotides matching TRBD2. Germline assignment: CDR1 SGHNT and CDR2 YYREEE (reference sequence). CDR3 size: 11 residues. CDR3 protein: CASSLGGLVVF. CDR3 sequence (DNA): TGTGCCAGCAGCTTGGGGGGACTAGTGGTCTTC. Combining the CDR3 with reference TRBV5-4 and TRBJ2-1 gives the whole variable domain ETGVTQSPTHLIKTRGQQVTLRCSSQSGHNTVSWYQQALGQGPQFIFQYYREEENGRGNFPPRFSGLQFPNYSSELNVNALELDDSALYLCASSLGGLVVFGPGTRLTVL.

The chain combines TRBV11-2 with TRBJ2-7; perhaps TRBD2 as D (6 bases). This CDR3 contains 15 residues. CDR1 and CDR2 from the germline V gene are SGHAT and FQNNGV. Trimming removed 0 bases at V and 2 bases at J, with 11 bases between. CDR3 DNA: TGTGCCAGCAGCTTAGATCGAACTAGCACCTACGAGCAGTACTTC. Amino acids: CASSLDRTSTYEQYF.

This chain uses TRBV5-1 with TRBJ1-4; a weak D match, TRBD1 (5 bases). V gave up 4 bases and J gave up 4 bases, with 11 bases separating them. From germline, CDR1 is SGHRS and CDR2 YFSETQ. The CDR3 consists of 14 residues. The CDR3: CASSIRQYNEKLFF. CDR3 nucleotide sequence: TGCGCCAGCAGCATACGACAGTATAATGAAAAACTGTTTTTT.

The J gene is TRBJ1-2, the V gene TRBV13, with 7 bases fitting TRBD1. After removal of 2 bases from V and 2 bases from J, the junction contained 5 bases not matched to a gene. The CDR3 is made up of 15 amino acids. CDR1 and CDR2 from the germline V gene are PRHDT and FYEKMQ (reference sequence). The chain's CDR3 is CASSLKEGANYGYTF. For the CDR3, the DNA is TGTGCCAGCAGCTTAAAGGAGGGGGCGAACTATGGCTACACCTTC.

V and J are TRBV18 and TRBJ1-1, with 9 bases that match TRBD1. The trim removed 0 bases at V and 3 bases at J, leaving 5 bases unmatched. CDR1 and CDR2 (germline): KGHSH, LQKENI. The length of the CDR3 is 16 residues. CDR3 in DNA: TGTGCCAGCTCACCACCGGGACAGGGCTTCTACACTGAAGCTTTCTTT. Its translation: CASSPPGQGFYTEAFF.

The chain carries TRBV6-1 and TRBJ1-2, with unresolved D. The CDR3 length is 12 residues. The V gene lost 5 bases and the J gene lost 3 bases, with 7 bases spanning the gap. Germline V gene sequence: CDR1 MNHNS, CDR2 SASEGT. In DNA, the CDR3 is TGTGCCAGCAGTCGGACTGACTATGGCTACACCTTC. Its protein is CASSRTDYGYTF.

The chain employs TRBV6-6 and TRBJ2-7; no clear D. This CDR3 spans 14 amino acids. Trimming shortened V by 0 bases and J by 3 bases, and 9 bases separated the two germline ends. Germline CDR1 is MNHNY and CDR2 is SVGAGI (reference sequence). Here the CDR3 reads CASSYSSGNYEQYF. In DNA, the CDR3 is TGTGCCAGCAGTTACTCGAGTGGTAACTACGAGCAGTACTTC.

This chain connects TRBV5-1 to TRBJ2-5, with 8 bases lining up with TRBD2. The junction had 9 bases not matched to a gene; V was cut back by 1 base and J by 4 bases. In germline, CDR1 is SGHRS, CDR2 YFSETQ. There are 16 residues in the CDR3. CDR3 protein: CASSLRNGRAVETQYF. The CDR3 DNA sequence: TGCGCCAGCAGCTTGAGAAACGGGAGGGCAGTAGAGACCCAGTACTTC.

The J gene is TRBJ1-1, the V gene TRBV6-5; D ambiguous. CDR3 length equals 11 residues. The germline CDR1 and CDR2 sequences are MNHEY and SVGAGI. V was pared by 7 bases and J by 5 bases, with 8 bases between. Here the CDR3 DNA reads TGTGCCAGCACCACGGGGACTGAAGCTTTCTTT. It codes for CASTTGTEAFF.